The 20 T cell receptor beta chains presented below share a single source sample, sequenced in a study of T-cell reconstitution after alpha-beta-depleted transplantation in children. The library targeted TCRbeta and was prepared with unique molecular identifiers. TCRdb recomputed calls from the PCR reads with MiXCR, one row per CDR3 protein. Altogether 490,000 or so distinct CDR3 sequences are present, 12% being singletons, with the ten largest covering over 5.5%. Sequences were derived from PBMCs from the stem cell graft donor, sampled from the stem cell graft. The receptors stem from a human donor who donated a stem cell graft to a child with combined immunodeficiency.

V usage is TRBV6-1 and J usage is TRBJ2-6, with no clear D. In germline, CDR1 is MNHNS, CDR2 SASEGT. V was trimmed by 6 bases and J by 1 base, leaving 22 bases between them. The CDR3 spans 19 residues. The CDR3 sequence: CASRPLNGQRISGANVLTF. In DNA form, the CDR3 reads TGTGCCAGCAGGCCACTAAACGGGCAGCGTATTTCTGGGGCCAACGTCCTGACTTTC.

As DNA, the CDR3 is TGCAGCGTTGTCTGGACACTTAAGGGCGACGAGCAGTACTTC. The encoded protein is CSVVWTLKGDEQYF. The V gene is TRBV29-1, the J gene TRBJ2-7; tentatively, D is TRBD1 (5 bases). The V end was cut by 4 bases, the J end by 5 bases, with 18 bases between. CDR1 and CDR2 from the germline V gene are SQVTM and ANQGSEA. This CDR3 has 14 residues.

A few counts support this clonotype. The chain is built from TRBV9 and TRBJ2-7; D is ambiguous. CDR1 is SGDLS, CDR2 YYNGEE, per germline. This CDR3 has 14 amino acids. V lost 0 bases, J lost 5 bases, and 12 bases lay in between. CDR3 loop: CASSVADQPHEQYF. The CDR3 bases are TGTGCCAGCAGCGTAGCGGACCAGCCCCACGAGCAGTACTTC.

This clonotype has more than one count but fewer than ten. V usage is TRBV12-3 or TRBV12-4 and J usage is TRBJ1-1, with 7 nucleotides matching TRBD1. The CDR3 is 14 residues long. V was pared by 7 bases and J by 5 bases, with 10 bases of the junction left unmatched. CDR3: CASKPTGKGTEAFF. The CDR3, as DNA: TGTGCCAGCAAACCGACAGGGAAAGGAACTGAAGCTTTCTTT.

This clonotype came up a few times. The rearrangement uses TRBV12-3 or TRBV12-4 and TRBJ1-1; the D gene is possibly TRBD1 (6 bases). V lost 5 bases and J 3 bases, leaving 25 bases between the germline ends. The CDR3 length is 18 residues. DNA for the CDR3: TGTGCCAGCAGTGAGCTGGGGGGCACACAGGGCCGAGACACTGAAGCTTTCTTT. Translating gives CASSELGGTQGRDTEAFF.

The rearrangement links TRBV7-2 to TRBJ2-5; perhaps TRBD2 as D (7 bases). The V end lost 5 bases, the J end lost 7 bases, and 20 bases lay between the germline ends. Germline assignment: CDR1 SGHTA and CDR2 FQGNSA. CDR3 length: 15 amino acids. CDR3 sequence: CASSDAGATARTQYF. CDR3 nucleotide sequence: TGTGCCAGCAGCGACGCGGGGGCGACCGCGAGGACCCAGTACTTC.

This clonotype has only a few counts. In DNA form, the CDR3 reads TGCAGTGCCCGGGACAGGTACTACTCCTACGAGCAGTACTTC. Protein product: CSARDRYYSYEQYF. This chain links TRBV20-1 with TRBJ2-7, with 8 positions matching TRBD1. V shed 6 bases and J 0 bases; nucleotides not matched to a gene: 7. The germline gives CDR1 DFQATT, CDR2 SNEGSKA (reference sequence). The CDR3 spans 14 residues.

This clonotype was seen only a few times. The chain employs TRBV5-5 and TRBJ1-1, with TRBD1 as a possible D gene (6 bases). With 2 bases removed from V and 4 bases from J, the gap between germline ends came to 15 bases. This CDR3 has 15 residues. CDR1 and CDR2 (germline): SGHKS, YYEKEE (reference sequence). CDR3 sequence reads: CASSLWGPGGTEAFF. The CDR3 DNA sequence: TGTGCCAGCAGCTTATGGGGGCCCGGCGGCACTGAAGCTTTCTTT.

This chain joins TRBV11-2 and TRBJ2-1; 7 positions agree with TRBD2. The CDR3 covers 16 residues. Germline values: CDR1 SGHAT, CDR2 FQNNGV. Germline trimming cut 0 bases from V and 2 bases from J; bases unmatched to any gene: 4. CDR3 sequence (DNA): TGTGCCAGCAGCTTAGATCTAGCGGCGACCTACAATGAGCAGTTCTTC. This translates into CASSLDLAATYNEQFF.

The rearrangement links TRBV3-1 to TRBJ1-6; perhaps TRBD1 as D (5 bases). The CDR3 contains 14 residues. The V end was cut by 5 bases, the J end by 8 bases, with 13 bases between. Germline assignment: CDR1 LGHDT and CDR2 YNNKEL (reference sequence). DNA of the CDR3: TGTGCCAGCAGCTCTAACCTCAGGGATTCACCCCTCCACTTT. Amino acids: CASSSNLRDSPLHF.

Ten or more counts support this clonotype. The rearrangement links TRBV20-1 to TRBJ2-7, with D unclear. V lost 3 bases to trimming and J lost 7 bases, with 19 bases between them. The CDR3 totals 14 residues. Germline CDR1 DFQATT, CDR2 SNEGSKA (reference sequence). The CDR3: CSASFYLEIGEQYF. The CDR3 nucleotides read TGCAGTGCTAGTTTTTATTTGGAGATAGGGGAGCAGTACTTC.

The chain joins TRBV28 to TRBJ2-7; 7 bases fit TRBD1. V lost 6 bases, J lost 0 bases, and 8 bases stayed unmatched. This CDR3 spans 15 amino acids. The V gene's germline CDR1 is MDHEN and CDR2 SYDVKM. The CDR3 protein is CASSTGVLLSYEQYF. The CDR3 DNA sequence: TGTGCCAGCAGCACAGGGGTCCTCCTCTCCTACGAGCAGTACTTC.

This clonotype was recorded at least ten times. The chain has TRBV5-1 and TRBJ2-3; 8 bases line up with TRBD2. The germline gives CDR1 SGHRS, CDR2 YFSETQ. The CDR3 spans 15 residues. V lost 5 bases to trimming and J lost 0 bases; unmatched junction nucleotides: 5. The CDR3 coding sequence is TGCGCCAGCAGATTTAGCGGGGCGAGCACAGATACGCAGTATTTT. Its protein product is CASRFSGASTDTQYF. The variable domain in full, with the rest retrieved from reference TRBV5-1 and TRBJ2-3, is KAGVTQTPRYLIKTRGQQVTLSCSPISGHRSVSWYQQTPGQGLQFLFEYFSETQRNKGNFPGRFSGRQFSNSRSEMNVSTLELGDSALYLCASRFSGASTDTQYFGPGTRLTVL.

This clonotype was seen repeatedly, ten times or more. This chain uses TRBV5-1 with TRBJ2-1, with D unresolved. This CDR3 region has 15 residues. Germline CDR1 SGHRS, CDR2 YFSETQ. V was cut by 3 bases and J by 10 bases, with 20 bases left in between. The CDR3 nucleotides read TGCGCCAGCAGCTCGGATATAGCATTAGATGGGGAGCAGTTCTTC. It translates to CASSSDIALDGEQFF. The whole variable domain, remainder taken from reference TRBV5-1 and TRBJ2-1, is KAGVTQTPRYLIKTRGQQVTLSCSPISGHRSVSWYQQTPGQGLQFLFEYFSETQRNKGNFPGRFSGRQFSNSRSEMNVSTLELGDSALYLCASSSDIALDGEQFFGPGTRLTVL.

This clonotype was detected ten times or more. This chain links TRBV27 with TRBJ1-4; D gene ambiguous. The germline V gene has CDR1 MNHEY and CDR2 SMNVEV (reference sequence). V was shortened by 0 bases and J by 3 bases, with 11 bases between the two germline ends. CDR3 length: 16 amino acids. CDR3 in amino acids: CASSLSYRGPNEKLFF. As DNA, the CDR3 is TGTGCCAGCAGTTTATCGTACCGAGGGCCTAATGAAAAACTGTTTTTT. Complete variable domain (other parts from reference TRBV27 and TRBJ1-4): EAQVTQNPRYLITVTGKKLTVTCSQNMNHEYMSWYRQDPGLGLRQIYYSMNVEVTDKGDVPEGYKVSRKEKRNFPLILESPSPNQTSLYFCASSLSYRGPNEKLFFGSGTQLSVL.

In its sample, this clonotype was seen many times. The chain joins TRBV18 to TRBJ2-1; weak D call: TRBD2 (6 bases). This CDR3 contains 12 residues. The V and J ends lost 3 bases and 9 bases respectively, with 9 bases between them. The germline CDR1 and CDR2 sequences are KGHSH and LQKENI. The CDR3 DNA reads TGTGCCAGCTCACCCGCGGGGAGTGAGCAGTTCTTC. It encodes CASSPAGSEQFF.

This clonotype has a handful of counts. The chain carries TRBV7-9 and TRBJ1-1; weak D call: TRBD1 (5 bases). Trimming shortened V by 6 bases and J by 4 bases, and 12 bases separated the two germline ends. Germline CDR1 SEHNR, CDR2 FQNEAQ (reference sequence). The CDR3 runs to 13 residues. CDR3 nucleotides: TGTGCCAGCAGAGAGGGGATTGGCACTGAAGCTTTCTTT. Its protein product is CASREGIGTEAFF.

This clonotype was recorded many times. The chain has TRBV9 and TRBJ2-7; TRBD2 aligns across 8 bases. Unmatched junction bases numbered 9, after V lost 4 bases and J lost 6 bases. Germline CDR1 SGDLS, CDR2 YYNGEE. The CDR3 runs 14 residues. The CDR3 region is CASSRSGEFFEQYF. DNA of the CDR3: TGTGCCAGCAGCCGTAGCGGGGAATTTTTCGAGCAGTACTTC. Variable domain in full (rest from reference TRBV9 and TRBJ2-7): DSGVTQTPKHLITATGQRVTLRCSPRSGDLSVYWYQQSLDQGLQFLIQYYNGEERAKGNILERFSAQQFPDLHSELNLSSLELGDSALYFCASSRSGEFFEQYFGPGTRLTVT.

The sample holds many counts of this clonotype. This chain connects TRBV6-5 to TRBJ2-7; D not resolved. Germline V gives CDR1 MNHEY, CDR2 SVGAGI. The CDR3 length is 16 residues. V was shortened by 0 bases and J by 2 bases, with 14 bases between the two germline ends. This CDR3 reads CASSYSNNLPTYEQYF. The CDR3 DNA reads TGTGCCAGCAGTTACTCGAACAACCTACCTACCTACGAGCAGTACTTC.

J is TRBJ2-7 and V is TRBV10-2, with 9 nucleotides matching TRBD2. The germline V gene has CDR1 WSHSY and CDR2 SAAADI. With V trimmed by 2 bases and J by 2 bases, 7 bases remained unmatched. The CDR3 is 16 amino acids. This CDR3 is CASSELGLASPYEQYF. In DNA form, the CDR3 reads TGCGCCAGCAGTGAGCTAGGACTAGCGAGTCCCTACGAGCAGTACTTC.